This T cell receptor beta chain emerged from a study of T cells in Graves' hyperthyroidism and ophthalmopathy. Germline V lookup: CDR1 DFQATT, CDR2 SNEGSKA (reference sequence). The V end was cut by 2 bases, the J end by 5 bases, with 15 bases between. The CDR3 is 15 residues long. Using RNA transcripts as the source, TCR beta CDR3 regions were amplified. RT-PCR in the first round (using the HTBI primer set) targeted the TCR CDR3. In TCRdb, the multiplex PCR reads were re-called with MiXCR into one record per CDR3 protein. This sample carries 480,000 or so distinct CDR3 sequences, around an eighth of them seen once, and the ten largest clones take less than 20%. The table lists this clonotype with a few counts.

The chain carries TRBV20-1 and TRBJ2-2; D may be TRBD2 (6 bases). The clonotype was recovered from a woman aged 18 to 35 with Graves' hyperthyroidism. Sequenced input: blood. CDR3 protein: CSARLVGRGTGELFF. The CDR3 DNA reads as TGCAGTGCTAGATTGGTCGGGAGAGGGACCGGGGAGCTGTTTTTT.